The source of this T cell receptor (beta chain) is a study of response to subunit inactivated influenza vaccine. TCRdb reprocessed the RT-PCR reads via MiXCR and lists one record per CDR3 protein. The sample includes hundreds of thousands of distinct CDR3 sequences, approximately 14% seen only once; the top ten take around a tenth. J lost 4 bases, V lost 4 bases, and 9 bases had no gene match. The CDR3 extends over 15 amino acids. CDR1 and CDR2 from the germline V gene are SQVTM and ANQGSEA. This clonotype was detected only a few times. The antigen is unknown. Study-wide findings and caveats: Authors suggested seasonal influenza vaccinations each recruit few new T cells.

V and J are TRBV29-1 and TRBJ2-5; TRBD2 aligns across 10 bases. The source was PBMCs from blood, collected about 12 days after vaccination. This sequence originates from a man in his forties or fifties who received an inactivated influenza vaccine. This CDR3 reads CSVVPSGRGIETQYF. The CDR3 nucleotides are TGCAGCGTTGTGCCTAGCGGGAGAGGAATAGAGACCCAGTACTTC.